This T cell receptor (beta chain) originates from a study of cytomegalovirus exposure and HLA in healthy donors. Study-wide findings and caveats: HLA allele associations emerged for some 16,000 TCR beta sequences in a later analysis, at 0.05 false discovery rate.

As to this clone: Its antigen is not identified.

CDR1 is SGDLS, CDR2 YYNGEE, per germline. V was shortened by 4 bases and J by 4 bases, with 5 bases between the two germline ends. CDR3 size: 11 residues. PCR employed 60 Vbeta and 13 Jbeta primers. Produced via immunoSEQ multiplex PCR; TCRdb's table is partial and in-frame only. Of about 150,000 clones in the sample, 70% to 85% were seen once. The sequencing input was PBMCs. This sequence joins TRBV9 and TRBJ1-2; D not resolved. The origin of this receptor is a male donor in good health and CMV-seronegative. The CDR3 nucleotides are TGTGCCAGCAGCCAGTTCTATGGCTACACCTTC. Protein sequence: CASSQFYGYTF.